This entry lists 29 T cell receptor beta chains sequenced from one sample in a study of shared clonotypes between healthy human individuals. Generated by immunoSEQ multiplex PCR, the TCRdb table keeps only in-frame clones and is missing some. The sample lists about 1.4 million clones; 95% to 97% were seen once. Sample: naive CD4+ T cells sorted from blood. Indicated subset: CD45RA+ positively selected. Receptors were obtained from a man younger than 40 in good health.

The genes are TRBV19 and TRBJ2-1; TRBD2 matches 9 bases. Per the germline V gene, CDR1 is LNHDA and CDR2 is SQIVND (reference sequence). Trimming removed 5 bases from V and 9 bases from J; junction bases left unmatched: 8. The CDR3 spans 14 residues. The CDR3: CASSYQREVGEQFF. As DNA, the CDR3 is TGTGCCAGTAGTTACCAGCGGGAGGTGGGTGAGCAGTTCTTC. The full variable domain, completed using reference TRBV19 and TRBJ2-1, is DGGITQSPKYLFRKEGQNVTLSCEQNLNHDAMYWYRQDPGQGLRLIYYSQIVNDFQKGDIAEGYSVSREKKESFPLTVTSAQKNPTAFYLCASSYQREVGEQFFGPGTRLTVL.

This chain connects TRBV18 to TRBJ2-5; weak D call: TRBD2 (5 bases). The V end was cut by 2 bases, the J end by 2 bases, with 15 bases between. The germline V gene has CDR1 KGHSH and CDR2 LQKENI. This CDR3 spans 16 amino acids. The DNA of the CDR3 is TGTGCCAGCTCACCATTGCTAGCCCAAGTGCAAGAGACCCAGTACTTC. It specifies CASSPLLAQVQETQYF.

The V and J genes are TRBV2 and TRBJ2-7, with 8 bases that match TRBD2. The germline gives CDR1 SNHLY, CDR2 FYNNEI. V shed 7 bases and J 7 bases; nucleotides not matched to a gene: 15. The CDR3 has 15 amino acids. The CDR3 loop reads CASTPWASGRREQYF. In nucleotides, the CDR3 is TGTGCCAGCACACCTTGGGCCAGCGGGAGACGAGAGCAGTACTTC.

This clone was detected once. The chain is built from TRBV5-1 and TRBJ2-1; a possible D gene is TRBD1 (6 bases). CDR3 length: 15 amino acids. Germline loops: CDR1 SGHRS, CDR2 YFSETQ. Between the trimmed V and J ends, which lost 4 bases and 3 bases, there was a span of 14 bases. CDR3 nucleotides: TGCGCCAGCAGCCGCGACAGGAGTAGCTACAATGAGCAGTTCTTC. Translation gives CASSRDRSSYNEQFF.

The gene calls are TRBV7-2 and TRBJ2-5; 12 bases are shared with TRBD1. From germline, CDR1 is SGHTA and CDR2 FQGNSA. The V segment lost 5 bases and the J segment 2 bases; nucleotides outside the gene matches: 15. This CDR3 spans 19 amino acids. CDR3 sequence reads: CASSTIGTGGRTRQETQYF. Written as DNA, the CDR3 is TGTGCCAGCAGCACGATCGGGACAGGGGGCCGGACGCGACAAGAGACCCAGTACTTC. The complete variable domain, with remaining parts taken from reference TRBV7-2 and TRBJ2-5, reads GAGVSQSPSNKVTEKGKDVELRCDPISGHTALYWYRQSLGQGLEFLIYFQGNSAPDKSGLPSDRFSAERTGGSVSTLTIQRTQQEDSAVYLCASSTIGTGGRTRQETQYFGPGTRLLVL.

This clone was detected only once. The rearrangement uses TRBV10-3 and TRBJ2-1, with D tentatively TRBD1 (5 bases). The CDR3 runs to 13 residues. Trimming took 5 bases from V and 10 from J, leaving 15 bases between them. CDR1 and CDR2 (germline): ENHRY, SYGVKD. The CDR3 region has the DNA TGTGCCATCAGTTATACACAGCCAGGGGAGCAGTTCTTC. Encoded protein: CAISYTQPGEQFF.

Turning to this clone: This same CDR3 is encoded by further DNA sequences in the sample. This rearrangement joins TRBV9 to TRBJ2-7, with 10 bases lining up with TRBD2. Trimming at V came to 0 bases and at J to 4 bases, leaving 4 bases not matched to a gene. The length of the CDR3 is 15 residues. Germline V gene data show CDR1 as SGDLS and CDR2 as YYNGEE. The CDR3 spells CASSVATSGIYEQYF. DNA for the CDR3: TGTGCCAGCAGCGTAGCTACTAGCGGGATTTACGAGCAGTACTTC. Using reference TRBV9 and TRBJ2-7 for the parts outside the CDR3, the full variable domain is DSGVTQTPKHLITATGQRVTLRCSPRSGDLSVYWYQQSLDQGLQFLIQYYNGEERAKGNILERFSAQQFPDLHSELNLSSLELGDSALYFCASSVATSGIYEQYFGPGTRLTVT.

The genes are TRBV5-1 and TRBJ2-1; the match to TRBD2 covers 10 bases. The CDR3 covers 15 residues. Germline CDR1 reads SGHRS; CDR2 reads YFSETQ. Unmatched junction bases numbered 4, after V lost 2 bases and J lost 5 bases. The CDR3 reads CASSFWLAGDNEQFF. CDR3 nucleotide sequence: TGCGCCAGCAGCTTTTGGCTAGCGGGGGACAATGAGCAGTTCTTC.

The V call is TRBV2, the J call TRBJ2-2, with TRBD2 as a possible D gene (6 bases). Germline CDR1 reads SNHLY; CDR2 reads FYNNEI. V was cut by 3 bases and J by 7 bases, with 9 bases left in between. The CDR3 extends over 13 amino acids. The CDR3 bases are TGTGCCAGCAGTGAGCGGGGTGGCGGGGAGCTGTTTTTT. Amino acid sequence: CASSERGGGELFF. Filled out from reference TRBV2 and TRBJ2-2, the complete variable domain reads EPEVTQTPSHQVTQMGQEVILRCVPISNHLYFYWYRQILGQKVEFLVSFYNNEISEKSEIFDDQFSVERPDGSNFTLKIRSTKLEDSAMYFCASSERGGGELFFGEGSRLTVL.

This chain links TRBV7-9 with TRBJ2-7; D perhaps matches TRBD1 (5 bases). V lost 3 bases to trimming and J lost 1 base, with 7 bases between them. The germline V gene encodes CDR1 SEHNR and CDR2 FQNEAQ (reference sequence). The CDR3 is made up of 13 amino acids. Written as DNA, the CDR3 is TGTGCCAGCAGCTTGACAGCTTCCTACGAGCAGTACTTC. Amino acids: CASSLTASYEQYF.

The genes are TRBV7-3 and TRBJ1-2, with 9 bases that match TRBD1. Losses at the gene ends were 6 bases for V and 0 bases for J; bases not matched to a gene: 20. Looked up from germline, CDR1 is SGHTA and CDR2 is FQGTGA. The CDR3 runs to 20 residues. The CDR3 DNA reads as TGTGCCAGCAGACCCGGGACAGGGAATTGGATACCTGAAGCTAACTATGGCTACACCTTC. Its protein is CASRPGTGNWIPEANYGYTF.

The rearrangement links TRBV7-3 to TRBJ2-7; TRBD1 is a possible D gene (6 bases). CDR3 length: 18 residues. CDR1 and CDR2 from the germline V gene are SGHTA and FQGTGA. V lost 4 bases, J lost 0 bases, and 22 bases lay in between. The CDR3 bases are TGTGCCAGCAGCTCCCACGGGTGGGGACAAATTACCTCCTACGAGCAGTACTTC. Its translation: CASSSHGWGQITSYEQYF.

CDR3 amino acids: CASRETVNEKLFF. The CDR3 coding sequence is TGCGCCAGCAGGGAGACAGTTAATGAAAAACTGTTTTTT. The V gene is TRBV5-1, the J gene TRBJ1-4; a weak D match, TRBD1 (5 bases). Between the trimmed V and J ends, which lost 5 bases and 4 bases, there was a span of 9 bases. Per germline, CDR1 SGHRS and CDR2 YFSETQ. There are 13 residues in the CDR3.

The chain carries TRBV19 and TRBJ2-1; the D is unclear. Germline V gene data show CDR1 as LNHDA and CDR2 as SQIVND (reference sequence). The CDR3 length is 11 residues. V gave up 8 bases and J gave up 6 bases, with 8 bases separating them. The chain's CDR3 is CASARFNEQFF. As DNA, the CDR3 is TGTGCCAGTGCCCGGTTCAATGAGCAGTTCTTC.

This clone was picked up a small number of times. The rearrangement links TRBV4-3 to TRBJ2-2; D gene uncertain. Deletions cut 4 bases from V and 9 bases from J, with 18 bases between. From germline, CDR1 is LGHNA and CDR2 YSLEER. The CDR3 spans 15 residues. This CDR3 reads CASSLSTGRGRELFF. CDR3 DNA sequence: TGCGCCAGCAGCCTATCTACGGGCCGAGGAAGGGAGCTGTTTTTT.

The sample holds one count of this clone. The CDR3 region has the DNA TGTGCCAGTAGTATACTAGACCGGTCTGGGGGACGTGGCTACACCTTC. As protein: CASSILDRSGGRGYTF. The chain recombines TRBV19 with TRBJ1-2, with D maybe TRBD1 (5 bases). V lost 2 bases to trimming and J lost 7 bases, with 20 bases between them. The CDR3 length is 16 residues. Germline lookup yields CDR1 LNHDA and CDR2 SQIVND (reference sequence).

J is TRBJ2-7 and V is TRBV5-1; weak D call: TRBD2 (5 bases). The CDR3 totals 15 residues. Germline lookup yields CDR1 SGHRS and CDR2 YFSETQ. Trimming left V 0 bases short and J 3 bases short, with 13 bases between. The CDR3 bases are TGCGCCAGCAGCTTGGCTGTCGGGGAGCTCTACGAGCAGTACTTC. This sequence encodes CASSLAVGELYEQYF.

The J gene is TRBJ1-4, the V gene TRBV28; D call uncertain. V lost 1 base, J lost 0 bases, and 6 bases lay in between. This CDR3 comprises 15 residues. Germline values: CDR1 MDHEN, CDR2 SYDVKM. CDR3 in amino acids: CASSLSQATNEKLFF. The CDR3 DNA follows: TGTGCCAGCAGTTTATCTCAGGCAACTAATGAAAAACTGTTTTTT.

The chain uses TRBV7-2 and TRBJ2-3; no clear D gene. Germline V gene data show CDR1 as SGHTA and CDR2 as FQGNSA. The CDR3 spans 12 residues. The V and J ends lost 7 bases and 1 base respectively, with 6 bases between them. CDR3 coding DNA: TGTGCCAGCATGCCTCGCACAGATACGCAGTATTTT. It codes for CASMPRTDTQYF.

This chain joins TRBV30 and TRBJ2-2; D may be TRBD1 (6 bases). The CDR3 runs to 14 residues. Looked up from germline, CDR1 is GTSNPN and CDR2 is SVGIG (reference sequence). V was shortened by 2 bases and J by 6 bases, with 13 bases between the two germline ends. The CDR3: CAWSKTQGSGELFF. The CDR3 DNA is TGTGCCTGGAGTAAAACTCAGGGGTCCGGGGAGCTGTTTTTT.

This clone was found once. This chain links TRBV6-1 with TRBJ2-7, with unresolved D. V was pared by 7 bases and J by 6 bases, with 19 bases between. The CDR3 runs 14 residues. Germline CDR1 is MNHNS and CDR2 is SASEGT. The CDR3 sequence: CASTYRAPLSEQYF. The CDR3 region has the DNA TGTGCCAGCACCTACCGGGCCCCACTCTCCGAGCAGTACTTC.

The J gene is TRBJ1-5, the V gene TRBV6-1; tentative D call: TRBD1 (5 bases). Trimming shortened V by 4 bases and J by 1 base, and 11 bases separated the two germline ends. The V gene's germline CDR1 is MNHNS and CDR2 SASEGT. The CDR3 length is 15 residues. The chain's CDR3 is CASSVGPMSNQPQHF. For the CDR3, the DNA is TGTGCCAGCAGTGTGGGACCTATGAGCAATCAGCCCCAGCATTTT.

The chain is built from TRBV28 and TRBJ1-2, with D tentatively TRBD1 (5 bases). Germline CDR1 MDHEN, CDR2 SYDVKM. The V end lost 5 bases, the J end lost 7 bases, and 14 bases lay between the germline ends. This CDR3 has 13 amino acids. Written as DNA, the CDR3 is TGTGCCAGCAGTCTTCGCCGGGACGGTGGCTACACCTTC. It encodes CASSLRRDGGYTF.

This clone was seen once. The chain joins TRBV7-6 to TRBJ2-3; D perhaps matches TRBD1 (5 bases). V lost 5 bases, J lost 1 base, and 13 bases lay in between. CDR1 is SGHVS, CDR2 FNYEAQ, per germline. The CDR3 runs 15 residues. The DNA of the CDR3 is TGTGCCAGCAGCCCCGGACATTGGGGCACAGATACGCAGTATTTT. Translation: CASSPGHWGTDTQYF.

The V gene is TRBV2, the J gene TRBJ1-1, with TRBD1 as a possible D gene (6 bases). Trimming took off 3 bases at V and 7 bases at J, with 15 bases between the two ends. Germline loops: CDR1 SNHLY, CDR2 FYNNEI. CDR3 size: 14 residues. CDR3 DNA: TGTGCCAGCAGTGAGTTGGGGGGGCTTGGTGAAGCTTTCTTT. This sequence encodes CASSELGGLGEAFF.

The chain employs TRBV13 and TRBJ2-3; D may be TRBD2 (5 bases). V was clipped by 6 bases and J by 0 bases, with 13 bases between them. Germline-derived CDR1 and CDR2 are PRHDT and FYEKMQ (reference sequence). CDR3 length: 15 residues. CDR3 amino acids: CASSERTASTDTQYF. DNA of the CDR3: TGTGCCAGCAGTGAGCGGACCGCTAGCACAGATACGCAGTATTTT.

The chain recombines TRBV11-2 with TRBJ2-5, with 7 bases aligning to TRBD2. Per the germline V gene, CDR1 is SGHAT and CDR2 is FQNNGV. The junction had 7 bases not matched to a gene; V was cut back by 5 bases and J by 4 bases. The CDR3 loop spans 14 amino acids. Written as DNA, the CDR3 is TGTGCCAGCAGCCCCCGGACTAGAACAGAGACCCAGTACTTC. Translation: CASSPRTRTETQYF. Complete variable domain (other parts from reference TRBV11-2 and TRBJ2-5): EAGVAQSPRYKIIEKRQSVAFWCNPISGHATLYWYQQILGQGPKLLIQFQNNGVVDDSQLPKDRFSAERLKGVDSTLKIQPAKLEDSAVYLCASSPRTRTETQYFGPGTRLLVL.

This clone was seen a few times. The V gene is TRBV7-6, the J gene TRBJ1-4, with unresolved D. The germline V gene has CDR1 SGHVS and CDR2 FNYEAQ. The CDR3 is made up of 11 amino acids. Trimming left V 5 bases short and J 10 bases short, with 8 bases between. CDR3 nucleotide sequence: TGTGCCAGCAGCCTGGAGGGAAAACTGTTTTTT. Translation gives CASSLEGKLFF.

This CDR3 is CASSPTGKAYNEQFF. The DNA of the CDR3 is TGTGCCAGCAGCCCCACAGGGAAAGCTTACAATGAGCAGTTCTTC. The chain couples TRBV6-5 to TRBJ2-1, with TRBD1 as a possible D gene (6 bases). Looked up from germline, CDR1 is MNHEY and CDR2 is SVGAGI. Trimming cost V 6 bases and J 4 bases, with 16 bases left between them. This CDR3 contains 15 residues.